One and the same sample provided the 27 T cell receptor beta chains below, sequenced in a study of blood T cells in healthy people across ages. A second PCR, run for roughly 7 to 11 cycles, used a sample-barcoded 5' primer plus a J-beta primer mix. TCRdb re-analysed the 5' RACE reads in MiXCR, keeping a single row per CDR3 protein. The sample includes approximately 830,000 distinct CDR3 sequences, approximately 67% of them seen just once. Sequencing was carried out using blood. These receptors all stem from a man between 25 and 39 years old in good health.

V and J are TRBV4-2 and TRBJ2-1; no clear D. V lost 0 bases to trimming and J lost 3 bases, with 9 bases between them. In germline, CDR1 is LGHNA, CDR2 YNFKEQ. There are 15 residues in the CDR3. This CDR3 is CASSQDETGYNEQFF. The CDR3 coding sequence is TGTGCCAGCAGCCAAGATGAAACGGGCTACAATGAGCAGTTCTTC.

The chain joins TRBV6-6 to TRBJ2-7, with TRBD2 matching over 8 bases. CDR3 length: 15 amino acids. CDR1 is MNHNY and CDR2 is SVGAGI in the germline V gene (reference sequence). V lost 2 bases to trimming and J lost 6 bases; unmatched junction nucleotides: 9. Here the CDR3 reads CASSYKGLDPSEQYF. The CDR3 nucleotides read TGTGCCAGCAGTTACAAGGGACTAGACCCCTCCGAGCAGTACTTC.

This clonotype has a handful of counts. The chain carries TRBV20-1 and TRBJ2-7, with no clear D. The CDR3 is 14 amino acids. Germline assignment: CDR1 DFQATT and CDR2 SNEGSKA (reference sequence). Trimming cost V 5 bases and J 0 bases, with 14 bases left between them. CDR3 bases: TGCAGTGCTCCAATCGGTCCCAGCTCCTACGAGCAGTACTTC. It translates to CSAPIGPSSYEQYF.

This chain uses TRBV6-2 or TRBV6-3 with TRBJ2-1, with D unclear. The CDR3 has 15 amino acids. The V end was cut by 0 bases, the J end by 6 bases, with 12 bases between. Germline V lookup: CDR1 MNHEY, CDR2 SVGEGT. The CDR3 DNA is TGTGCCAGCAGTTACTCGATAACGCGAGTCAATGAGCAGTTCTTC. It is translated as CASSYSITRVNEQFF.

The CDR3 protein is CASSYLGLAESYEQYF. In nucleotides, the CDR3 is TGTGCCAGCAGTTACCTTGGACTAGCAGAATCCTACGAGCAGTACTTC. The rearrangement links TRBV6-2 or TRBV6-3 to TRBJ2-4; 8 nucleotides match TRBD2. The better agreement between TRBJ2-7 and the DNA end casts doubt on the J call. CDR1 and CDR2 (germline): MNHEY, SVGEGT. CDR3 length: 16 residues.

This sequence joins TRBV2 and TRBJ1-5; D ambiguous. Trimming took 1 base from V and 2 from J, leaving 12 bases between them. The CDR3 loop spans 16 amino acids. The germline CDR1 and CDR2 sequences are SNHLY and FYNNEI. The CDR3 protein is CASSEGRIGGNQPQHF. The CDR3 DNA follows: TGTGCCAGCAGTGAAGGGCGGATCGGAGGCAATCAGCCCCAGCATTTT.

This sequence joins TRBV4-2 and TRBJ2-3; perhaps TRBD1 as D (6 bases). CDR3 length: 22 amino acids. CDR1 LGHNA and CDR2 YNFKEQ come from the germline V gene. V shed 1 base and J shed 0 bases, with 29 bases lying between them. The CDR3 DNA follows: TGTGCCAGCAGCCAAGCTGTCTCGCCGAAACCGATAAACGGACAGAGCACAGATACGCAGTATTTT. Translated: CASSQAVSPKPINGQSTDTQYF.

The rearrangement links TRBV6-2 or TRBV6-3 to TRBJ2-3; D remains ambiguous. The CDR3 totals 12 residues. Germline assignment: CDR1 MNHEY and CDR2 SVGEGT. Trimming left V 7 bases short and J 10 bases short, with 15 bases between. The CDR3 bases are TGTGCCAGCACCAACATATACAGTTCGCAGTATTTT. As protein: CASTNIYSSQYF.

The V call is TRBV12-3 or TRBV12-4, the J call TRBJ2-1, with 10 bases fitting TRBD2. The end of the DNA aligns better with TRBJ2-7, so the J call may be wrong. The CDR3 extends over 19 amino acids. The CDR3: CASRPQGASGGTNYNEQYF. CDR3 nucleotide sequence: TGTGCCAGCAGGCCCCAGGGGGCTAGCGGGGGTACAAACTACAATGAGCAGTACTTC.

This clonotype was seen only a few times. This chain joins TRBV4-2 and TRBJ2-5; D is ambiguous. This CDR3 has 12 residues. Trimming left V 5 bases short and J 5 bases short, with 9 bases between. CDR1 and CDR2 from the germline V gene are LGHNA and YNFKEQ. The CDR3: CASSNDPETQYF. In nucleotides, the CDR3 is TGTGCCAGCAGCAACGACCCGGAGACCCAGTACTTC.

This clonotype has a handful of counts. V usage is TRBV6-5 and J usage is TRBJ2-5, with 7 bases identical to TRBD1. The assigned J gene may be wrong: the sequence end matches TRBJ2-7 better. The germline CDR1 and CDR2 sequences are MNHEY and SVGAGI. The CDR3 extends over 15 amino acids. CDR3 DNA: TGTGCCAGCAGTTACCGCCGACAGGGTCGGTACGAGCAGTACTTC. As protein: CASSYRRQGRYEQYF.

The rearrangement links TRBV6-2 or TRBV6-3 to TRBJ2-3; D is perhaps TRBD2 (5 bases). CDR3 size: 13 residues. Germline loops: CDR1 MNHEY, CDR2 SVGEGT. Trimming left V 5 bases short and J 4 bases short, with 10 bases between. The CDR3 DNA reads as TGTGCCAGCAGTGAGGACTGGGCAGATACGCAGTATTTT. Protein: CASSEDWADTQYF.

The V call is TRBV5-1, the J call TRBJ2-7, with D perhaps matching TRBD1 (5 bases). The DNA end is a closer match to TRBJ2-5, so the J assignment may be wrong. Germline-derived CDR1 and CDR2 are SGHRS and YFSETQ. The CDR3 length is 14 residues. Here the CDR3 reads CASSLAKPGETQYF. Here the CDR3 DNA reads TGCGCCAGCAGCTTGGCTAAACCAGGGGAGACCCAGTACTTC.

This clonotype was counted once. This chain joins TRBV2 and TRBJ2-3; possible D gene TRBD1, 6 bases. CDR1 is SNHLY, CDR2 FYNNEI, per germline. This CDR3 is 16 amino acids long. The germline V and J ends were trimmed by 4 bases and 0 bases, with 14 bases remaining between them. CDR3 nucleotides: TGTGCCAGCAGTGCTGGCCGGACAGCTAGCACAGATACGCAGTATTTT. As protein: CASSAGRTASTDTQYF.

The chain carries TRBV7-2 and TRBJ2-5; 8 nucleotides line up with TRBD1. Germline CDR1 is SGHTA and CDR2 is FQGNSA. This CDR3 spans 14 amino acids. With V trimmed by 5 bases and J by 1 base, 3 bases remained unmatched. CDR3 residues: CASSRTGLQETQYF. DNA for the CDR3: TGTGCCAGCAGCAGGACAGGGCTCCAAGAGACCCAGTACTTC.

The sample holds a few counts of this clonotype. The chain is built from TRBV6-6 and TRBJ2-5; 11 bases align to TRBD2. The CDR3 has 14 residues. Trimming took 7 bases from V and 2 from J; bases not matched to a gene: 3. Per germline, CDR1 MNHNY and CDR2 SVGAGI (reference sequence). CDR3 sequence: CASTRTSGQETQYF. The CDR3 DNA is TGTGCCAGCACCAGGACTAGCGGGCAAGAGACCCAGTACTTC.

V usage is TRBV12-3 or TRBV12-4 and J usage is TRBJ1-6; 7 bases match TRBD1. The CDR3 is 14 residues long. V lost 1 base and J lost 11; bases outside the gene matches: 5. Written as DNA, the CDR3 is TGTGCCAGCAGTTTAGAAGGGGGCGGAGCACCCCTCCACTTT. It specifies CASSLEGGGAPLHF.

This clonotype was counted between two and nine times. This chain joins TRBV20-1 and TRBJ1-2, with 7 positions matching TRBD1. This CDR3 has 15 amino acids. J was trimmed by 3 bases and V by 2 bases; bases with no gene match: 9. CDR1 is DFQATT and CDR2 is SNEGSKA in the germline V gene (reference sequence). Here the CDR3 DNA reads TGCAGTGCTAGAAACCCGACAGGGACGGACTATGGCTACACCTTC. The encoded protein is CSARNPTGTDYGYTF.

A remark on this clonotype: Mismatch with germline at one junction end may stem from a read error. The chain is built from TRBV10-3 and TRBJ2-2; 11 bases align to TRBD2. CDR3 size: 15 residues. From germline, CDR1 is ENHRY and CDR2 SYGVKD. The CDR3 sequence is CVISTSGGLTGELFF. In DNA form, the CDR3 reads TGTGTCATCAGCACTAGCGGGGGACTCACCGGGGAGCTGTTTTTT.

This clonotype was recorded only once. This may stem from a read error, because a much larger clone lies one nucleotide away. The chain combines TRBV9 with TRBJ2-5; maybe TRBD1 (5 bases). Germline V gene data show CDR1 as SGDLS and CDR2 as YYNGEE. The CDR3 is 17 residues long. Trimming took 3 bases from V and 4 from J, leaving 22 bases between them. DNA of the CDR3: TGTGCCAGCAGCGGAGTCCCCCCGCACAGGAGCCTAGAGACCCAGTACTTC. Translation: CASSGVPPHRSLETQYF.

This clonotype was seen only a few times. The CDR3 DNA reads as TGCGCCAGCAGCCAAGAGCCGGGACAGGGAATTTATGAGCAGTTCTTC. Translation gives CASSQEPGQGIYEQFF. The gene calls are TRBV4-3 and TRBJ2-1; 9 bases fit TRBD1. V lost 0 bases, J lost 8 bases, and 8 bases stayed unmatched. This CDR3 comprises 16 residues. Per germline, CDR1 LGHNA and CDR2 YSLEER.

The rearrangement joins TRBV28 to TRBJ2-7; possible D gene TRBD1, 5 bases. CDR1 is MDHEN, CDR2 SYDVKM, per germline. V was trimmed by 4 bases and J by 6 bases, leaving 13 bases between them. The CDR3 covers 13 residues. The CDR3 is CASSSARTREQYF. In nucleotides, the CDR3 is TGTGCCAGCAGTTCAGCCCGGACACGCGAGCAGTACTTC.

With respect to this clonotype: The junction does not match germline at one end; this may be a read error. The V gene is TRBV5-1, the J gene TRBJ1-5; TRBD1 agrees at 7 bases. This CDR3 is 15 amino acids long. Germline CDR1 SGHRS, CDR2 YFSETQ. The chain's CDR3 is CVSSEQGYSNQPQHF. In nucleotides, the CDR3 is TGCGTCAGCAGCGAACAGGGGTATAGCAATCAGCCCCAGCATTTT.

The chain employs TRBV28 and TRBJ2-6; possible D gene TRBD1, 6 bases. Trimming pared 2 bases from V and 3 bases from J, leaving 11 bases between. The CDR3 is 16 amino acids. Per the germline V gene, CDR1 is MDHEN and CDR2 is SYDVKM. CDR3 residues: CASSLEGQNGANVLTF. CDR3 nucleotide sequence: TGTGCCAGCAGTTTAGAAGGACAGAATGGGGCCAACGTCCTGACTTTC.

The genes are TRBV30 and TRBJ1-1, with 8 bases lining up with TRBD1. The germline gives CDR1 GTSNPN, CDR2 SVGIG (reference sequence). Trimming took 4 bases from V and 4 from J; bases not matched to a gene: 5. The CDR3 sequence is 13 residues long. CDR3 amino acids: CAWTNTGGTEAFF. CDR3 DNA: TGTGCCTGGACCAATACAGGGGGCACTGAAGCTTTCTTT.

The chain employs TRBV27 and TRBJ2-1; D remains ambiguous. Germline assignment: CDR1 MNHEY and CDR2 SMNVEV (reference sequence). The CDR3 length is 16 residues. V gave up 0 bases and J gave up 2 bases, with 11 bases separating them. The CDR3 DNA follows: TGTGCCAGCAGTTTATCCCCCGGTCCGGCCTACAATGAGCAGTTCTTC. Translation gives CASSLSPGPAYNEQFF.

This clonotype was counted only a few times. V gene TRBV7-3 combines with J gene TRBJ2-7; 8 bases agree with TRBD2. The V gene end was trimmed by 5 bases and the J gene end by 7 bases; junction bases not matched to a gene: 10. CDR1 and CDR2 (germline): SGHTA, FQGTGA. The CDR3 covers 14 residues. The CDR3 loop is CASSPEPTSVEQYF. CDR3 sequence (DNA): TGTGCCAGCAGCCCCGAACCGACTAGCGTTGAGCAGTACTTC.